Sequencing of this T cell receptor beta chain was carried out in a study of CD8 T cells in Susac syndrome. At the level of the study: When blood was drawn, the patients with Susac syndrome were therapy-naive, on corticosteroids, or on intravenous immunoglobulin alone.

High-throughput TCR beta sequencing covered peripheral CD8+ and CD4+ T cells. Negative magnetic isolation gave CD8+ and CD4+ cells; FACS enriched CD8+ TEMRA. The CDR3 sequence is 11 residues long. Trimming left V 11 bases short and J 4 bases short, with 12 bases between. CDR1 MGHDK and CDR2 SYGVNS come from the germline V gene. With random hexamers, reverse transcription was performed on about 0.45 to 1 ug of RNA. In TCRdb, the immunoSEQ multiplex PCR reads were re-called with MiXCR into one record per CDR3 protein. The repertoire holds some 200,000 distinct CDR3 sequences, approximately 95% seen once, with about 0.15% in the top ten. This clonotype came up once.

The chain combines TRBV25-1 with TRBJ2-7; the D is unclear. The receptor comes from a human donor with Susac syndrome. Sequenced: CD8+ T cells from PBMCs. The DNA of the CDR3 is TGTGCCTCAATTCCGGCGTACGAGCAGTACTTC. Translation: CASIPAYEQYF.